The source of this T cell receptor beta chain is a study of metastatic and nonmetastatic thyroid tumors. Study at large: Comparative analysis of repertoires was undertaken across blood and tumor or nodule tissue obtained from malignant and benign thyroid patients.

This CDR3 spans 16 amino acids. V was cut by 0 bases and J by 0 bases, with 9 bases left in between. The V gene's germline CDR1 is LGHNA and CDR2 YSLEER. Study results and limitations: Reportedly, malignant thyroid tumors had significantly higher TCR beta diversity than benign nodules, in blood and tumor.

Authors' processing steps: A classifier for distant metastasis in papillary thyroid cancer was constructed using CDR3 differences observed across clinicopathological groups. TCRdb re-called the PCR reads via MiXCR. TCRdb's processing, not the authors', yielded these V and J calls. Of approximately 21,000 clones in the sample, about 18% were seen once. Of note for this clone: The antigen is undetermined.

No patient received treatment before thyroid surgery. This TCR came from a male donor with papillary thyroid cancer or a benign thyroid nodule (not recorded which). Some clones in this sample may be carry-over from other donors' samples. The sequencing input was blood. This chain connects TRBV4-3 to TRBJ2-1; tentative D call: TRBD2 (6 bases). The CDR3 sequence: CASSQDRGNSYNEQFF. CDR3 DNA sequence: TGCGCCAGCAGCCAAGATCGCGGGAACTCCTACAATGAGCAGTTCTTC.